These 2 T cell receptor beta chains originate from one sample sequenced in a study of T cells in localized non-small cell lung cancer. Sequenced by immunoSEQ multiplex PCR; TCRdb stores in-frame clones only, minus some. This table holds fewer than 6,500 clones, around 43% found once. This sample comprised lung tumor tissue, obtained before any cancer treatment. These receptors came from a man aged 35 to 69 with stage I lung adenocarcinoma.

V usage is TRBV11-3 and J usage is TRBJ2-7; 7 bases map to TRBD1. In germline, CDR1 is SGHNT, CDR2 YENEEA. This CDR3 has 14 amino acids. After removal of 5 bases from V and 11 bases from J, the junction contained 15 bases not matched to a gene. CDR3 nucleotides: TGTGCCAGCAGCCCCCTCGACAGGGTCGTTGATGAGTACTTC. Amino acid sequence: CASSPLDRVVDEYF.

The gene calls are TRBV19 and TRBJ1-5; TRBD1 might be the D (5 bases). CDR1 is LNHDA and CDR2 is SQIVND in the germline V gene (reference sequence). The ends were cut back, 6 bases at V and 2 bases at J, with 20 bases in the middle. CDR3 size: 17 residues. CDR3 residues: CASSLRRGTAGNQPQHF. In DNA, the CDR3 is TGTGCCAGTAGCCTACGCCGGGGCACGGCCGGCAATCAGCCCCAGCATTTT.